This T cell receptor (beta chain) is from a study of Ad26.COV2.S vaccination and SARS-CoV-2 variants. For the study at large: Ad26.COV2.S shots went into the muscle once or twice, 56 days apart.

The ends were cut back, 6 bases at V and 1 base at J, with 13 bases in the middle. The CDR3 runs to 15 residues. Germline loops: CDR1 MNHEY, CDR2 SVGAGI. Treatment described: roughly 20 received Ad26.COV2.S at low or high dose, single or two shots; 5 received placebo; per-sample allocation not given. Each sample was drawn 63 days after the first injection (of vaccine or placebo). It was Wuhan-strain SARS-CoV-2 spike that the Ad26 vaccine vector expressed. Method: immunoSEQ multiplex PCR; TCRdb's copy keeps in-frame clones and lacks some. The table shows over 400,000 clones, with roughly 88% occurring only once.

The chain recombines TRBV6-5 with TRBJ2-1; D possibly corresponds to TRBD1 (6 bases). This clonotype was obtained from a person between 18 and 65 years old who received the Ad26.COV2.S COVID-19 vaccine or a placebo. The sequences come from peripheral blood, collected in a trial of Ad26.COV2.S vaccine versus placebo. The DNA for the CDR3 is TGTGCCAGCAGCCGAACGGACAGATCCTACAATGAGCAGTTCTTC. This sequence encodes CASSRTDRSYNEQFF.